The TCR beta chain described here comes from a study of blood T cells in healthy people across ages. The individuals who served as donors were healthy Caucasians living in Russia, aged roughly 6 to 100. CDR3 length: 16 amino acids. V gave up 5 bases and J gave up 0 bases; unmatched junction bases: 7. PCR was performed a second time for roughly 7 to 12 cycles using a sample-barcoded 5' primer and a J-beta primer mix. TCRdb re-called the 5' RACE reads through MiXCR, storing one row per CDR3 protein. The sample holds nearly 800,000 distinct CDR3 sequences, around 25% seen once. The same specimen was also included in a second study, on T cells of mothers and their children.

The sample comprised blood. The J gene is TRBJ2-1, the V gene TRBV12-3 or TRBV12-4, with 7 positions matching TRBD1. The sequence derives from a boy under 18 in good health. CDR3 sequence reads: CASSPQDRVSYNEQFF. CDR3 sequence (DNA): TGTGCCAGCAGTCCCCAAGACAGGGTCTCCTACAATGAGCAGTTCTTC.